The rows below give T cell receptor beta chains drawn from one sample of a study of blood T cell repertoires in COVID-19. Sequenced by immunoSEQ multiplex PCR; TCRdb stores in-frame clones only, minus some. The sample records around 250,000 clones, around 88% being singletons. The sequenced sample consisted of PBMCs or T cells enriched from blood (not recorded which). These receptors all come from a middle-aged woman with acute COVID-19. Each CDR3 is given with its conserved first and last residue. The D gene is left open where the match is weak. Only part of the rows carry a size: once, few, many, or a class if the clone is expanded.

.,TRBJ1-3,18,.,TRBV19,TGTGCCAGTAGTGTAAGGAGCCCCTGGACAGCTATTGGAAACACCATATATTTT,CASSVRSPWTAIGNTIYF
TRBD1,TRBJ1-1,15,few,TRBV2,TGTGCCAGCAGTGAACGGGGACAGGGGAACACTGAAGCTTTCTTT,CASSERGQGNTEAFF
TRBD1,TRBJ1-1,13,.,TRBV30,TGTGCCTGGAGGGGACAGGGAGTCTCTGAAGCTTTCTTT,CAWRGQGVSEAFF
.,TRBJ1-4,14,.,TRBV2,TGTGCCAGCAGTGATCCGGGAATCGAGGAAAAACTGTTTTTT,CASSDPGIEEKLFF
TRBD1,TRBJ2-2,16,.,TRBV4-3,TGCGCCAGCAGCCAAGGCACCACAGGGGGCACCGGGGAGCTGTTTTTT,CASSQGTTGGTGELFF
.,TRBJ2-3,14,many,TRBV5-4,TGTGCCAGCAGCTTGGTGGCAGGTACAGATACGCAGTATTTT,CASSLVAGTDTQYF
TRBD1,TRBJ1-2,14,.,TRBV7-9,TGTGCCAGCAGCACTAAACGGGACAGCTATGGCTACACCTTC,CASSTKRDSYGYTF
.,TRBJ1-5,13,.,TRBV6-4,TGTGCCAGCACTGGACAGAACTATCAGCCCCAGCATTTT,CASTGQNYQPQHF
.,TRBJ1-3,15,.,TRBV6-5,TGTGCCAGCAGTTACTCCGCAGGTTCTGGAAACACCATATATTTT,CASSYSAGSGNTIYF
TRBD1,TRBJ2-3,15,.,TRBV5-8,TGTGCCAGCAGCAGAGGACAGGGAAGCACAGATACGCAGTATTTT,CASSRGQGSTDTQYF
TRBD1,TRBJ1-5,16,.,TRBV28,TGTGCCACAGCAGGGAGATACAGGGGGTCAAATCAGCCCCAGCATTTT,CATAGRYRGSNQPQHF
.,TRBJ2-3,14,.,TRBV5-1,TGCGCCAGCAGCTTGGGTCCGGGTACAGATACGCAGTATTTT,CASSLGPGTDTQYF
TRBD2,TRBJ2-7,20,.,TRBV27,TGTGCCAGCAGTTCCTTTTTGACTAGCGGGAGCACCCCCTTCTCCTACGAGCAGTACTTC,CASSSFLTSGSTPFSYEQYF
.,TRBJ1-1,12,.,TRBV2,TGTGCCAGCAGTGCCCTGGCGGGTGAAGCTTTCTTT,CASSALAGEAFF
TRBD2,TRBJ2-1,13,.,TRBV18,TGTGCCAGCTCACCACGGGGGGGATATGAGCAGTTCTTC,CASSPRGGYEQFF
.,TRBJ1-1,12,.,TRBV5-8,TGTGCCAGCAGCTTATTAAATTTTGTAGCTTTCTTT,CASSLLNFVAFF
.,TRBJ2-1,14,.,TRBV15,TGTGCCACCGGCCCTAGGAGGGCGGGCAATGAGCAGTTCTTC,CATGPRRAGNEQFF
TRBD2,TRBJ2-4,18,.,TRBV7-2,TGTGCCAGCAGCCCCCCGGGACTAGCGGGAGGGCTGACGGGCATTCAGTACTTC,CASSPPGLAGGLTGIQYF
.,TRBJ2-5,11,.,TRBV11-3,TGTGCCAGCAGTAATCAAGAGACCCAGTACTTC,CASSNQETQYF
.,TRBJ1-2,12,.,TRBV5-6,TGTGCCAGCAGCGTAGGAAGCGTTGGCTACACCTTC,CASSVGSVGYTF
.,TRBJ1-5,15,.,TRBV7-2,TGTGCCAGCAGCCTAGACGGGGGAGCCGGGCAGCCCCAGCATTTT,CASSLDGGAGQPQHF
.,TRBJ1-2,13,.,TRBV18,TGTGCCAGCTCACTTCCGACAGACTATGGCTACACCTTC,CASSLPTDYGYTF